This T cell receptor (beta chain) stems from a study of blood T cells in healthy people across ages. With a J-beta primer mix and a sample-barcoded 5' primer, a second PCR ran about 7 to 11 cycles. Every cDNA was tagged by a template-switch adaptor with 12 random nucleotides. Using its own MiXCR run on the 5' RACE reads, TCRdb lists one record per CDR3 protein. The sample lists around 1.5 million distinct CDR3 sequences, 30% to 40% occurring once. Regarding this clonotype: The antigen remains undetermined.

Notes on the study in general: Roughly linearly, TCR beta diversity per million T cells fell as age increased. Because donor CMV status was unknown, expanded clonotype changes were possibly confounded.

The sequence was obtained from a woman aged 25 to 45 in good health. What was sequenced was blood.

This CDR3 reads CASSRRRGDGTDTQYF. For the CDR3, the DNA is TGTGCCAGCTCACGACGGCGGGGGGATGGCACAGATACGCAGTATTTT. The chain recombines TRBV18 with TRBJ2-3; 8 bases are a match to TRBD2. Germline V gene lookup returns CDR1 KGHSH and CDR2 LQKENI. The CDR3 runs to 16 residues. After removal of 4 bases from V and 1 base from J, the junction contained 7 bases not matched to a gene.